This T cell receptor (beta chain) was documented in a study of blood T cell repertoires in COVID-19. In the study overall: Donors in the United States, Italy and Spain gave samples during acute or convalescent COVID-19. The cDNA or gDNA used as material had been derived from T cells, B-cell-depleted T cells, or PBMCs.

Per the original methods: Estimation of nucleated cell counts relied on the amplification of reference gene primers. Repertoires were generated with immunoSEQ multiplex PCR, while TCRdb's copy carries only in-frame clones and drops some. The V and J calls and the clone size are those of that table, but D and trimming were determined from the DNA. The profile shows some 260,000 clones, about 88% of them singletons. The trim removed 3 bases at V and 7 bases at J, leaving 8 bases unmatched. The CDR3 loop spans 14 amino acids. The germline CDR1 and CDR2 sequences are DFQATT and SNEGSKA (reference sequence). In this sample, this clone turned up once.

This TCR came from a woman aged 35 to 49 who had recovered from COVID-19. The sample comprised peripheral blood. The chain joins TRBV20-1 to TRBJ2-3; 9 nucleotides align to TRBD2. The CDR3 protein is CSASKSGRIHTQYF. CDR3 DNA sequence: TGCAGTGCTAGTAAAAGCGGGAGGATACATACGCAGTATTTT.